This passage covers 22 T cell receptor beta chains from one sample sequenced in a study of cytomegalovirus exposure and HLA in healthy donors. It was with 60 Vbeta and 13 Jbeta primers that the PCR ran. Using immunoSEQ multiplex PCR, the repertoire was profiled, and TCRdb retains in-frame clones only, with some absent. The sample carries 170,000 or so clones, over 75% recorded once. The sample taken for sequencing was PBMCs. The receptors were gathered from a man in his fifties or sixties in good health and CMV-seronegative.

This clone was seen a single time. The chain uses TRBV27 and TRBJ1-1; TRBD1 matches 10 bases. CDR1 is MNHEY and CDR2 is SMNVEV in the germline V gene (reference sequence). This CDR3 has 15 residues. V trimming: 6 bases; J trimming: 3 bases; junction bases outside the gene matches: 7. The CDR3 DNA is TGTGCCAGCAGACGGGACAGGGGATCGGACACTGAAGCTTTCTTT. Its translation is CASRRDRGSDTEAFF.

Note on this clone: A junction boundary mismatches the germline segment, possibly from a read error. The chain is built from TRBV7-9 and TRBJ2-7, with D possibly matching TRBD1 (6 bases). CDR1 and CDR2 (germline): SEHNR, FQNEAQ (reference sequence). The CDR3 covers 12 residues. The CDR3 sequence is CSSSATGYEQYF. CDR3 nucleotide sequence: TGTTCCAGCAGCGCTACAGGGTACGAGCAGTACTTC.

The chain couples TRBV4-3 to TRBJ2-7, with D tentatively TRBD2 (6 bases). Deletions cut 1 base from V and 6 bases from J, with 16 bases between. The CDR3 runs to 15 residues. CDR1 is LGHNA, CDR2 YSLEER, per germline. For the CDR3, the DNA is TGCGCCAGCAGCCAAGCCCGGCTAGCGAGCGGCGAGCAGTACTTC. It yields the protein CASSQARLASGEQYF.

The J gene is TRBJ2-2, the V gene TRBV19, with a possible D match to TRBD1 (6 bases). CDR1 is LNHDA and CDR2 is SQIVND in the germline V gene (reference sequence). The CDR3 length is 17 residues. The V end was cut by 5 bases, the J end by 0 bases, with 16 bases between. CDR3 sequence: CASSANRAPANTGELFF. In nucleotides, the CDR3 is TGTGCCAGTAGTGCTAACAGGGCCCCAGCGAACACCGGGGAGCTGTTTTTT. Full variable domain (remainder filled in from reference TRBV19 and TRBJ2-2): DGGITQSPKYLFRKEGQNVTLSCEQNLNHDAMYWYRQDPGQGLRLIYYSQIVNDFQKGDIAEGYSVSREKKESFPLTVTSAQKNPTAFYLCASSANRAPANTGELFFGEGSRLTVL.

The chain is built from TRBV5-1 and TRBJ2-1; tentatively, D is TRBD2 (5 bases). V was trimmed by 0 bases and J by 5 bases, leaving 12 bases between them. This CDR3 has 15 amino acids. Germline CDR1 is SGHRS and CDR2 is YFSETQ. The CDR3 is CASSLEGRAHNEQFF. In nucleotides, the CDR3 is TGCGCCAGCAGCTTGGAAGGGCGGGCCCACAATGAGCAGTTCTTC.

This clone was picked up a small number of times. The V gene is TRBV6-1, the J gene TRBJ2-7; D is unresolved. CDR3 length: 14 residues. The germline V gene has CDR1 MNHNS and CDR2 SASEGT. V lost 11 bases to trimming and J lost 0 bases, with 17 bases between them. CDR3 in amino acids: CAARRPTGSYEQYF. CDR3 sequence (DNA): TGTGCCGCCCGAAGGCCGACGGGCTCCTACGAGCAGTACTTC.

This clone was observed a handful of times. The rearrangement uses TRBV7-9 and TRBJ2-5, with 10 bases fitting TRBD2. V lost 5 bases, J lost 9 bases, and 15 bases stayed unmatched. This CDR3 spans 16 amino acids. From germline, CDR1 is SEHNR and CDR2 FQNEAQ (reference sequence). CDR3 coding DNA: TGTGCCAGCAGCCACCCGGGAGGGACTAGCGTCTCTCCCCAGTACTTC. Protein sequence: CASSHPGGTSVSPQYF.

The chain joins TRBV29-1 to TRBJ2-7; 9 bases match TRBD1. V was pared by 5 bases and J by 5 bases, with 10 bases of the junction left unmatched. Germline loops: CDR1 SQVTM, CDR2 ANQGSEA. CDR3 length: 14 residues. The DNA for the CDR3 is TGCAGCGTTCGGGGACAGGGTTCTTACCACGAGCAGTACTTC. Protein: CSVRGQGSYHEQYF.

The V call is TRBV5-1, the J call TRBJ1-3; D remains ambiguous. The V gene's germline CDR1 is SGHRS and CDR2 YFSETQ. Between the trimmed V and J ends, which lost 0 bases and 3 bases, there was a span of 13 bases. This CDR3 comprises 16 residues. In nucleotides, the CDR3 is TGCGCCAGCAGCTTGGGAAGCCGTGACTATGGAAACACCATATATTTT. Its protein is CASSLGSRDYGNTIYF. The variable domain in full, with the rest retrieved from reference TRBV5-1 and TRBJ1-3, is KAGVTQTPRYLIKTRGQQVTLSCSPISGHRSVSWYQQTPGQGLQFLFEYFSETQRNKGNFPGRFSGRQFSNSRSEMNVSTLELGDSALYLCASSLGSRDYGNTIYFGEGSWLTVV.

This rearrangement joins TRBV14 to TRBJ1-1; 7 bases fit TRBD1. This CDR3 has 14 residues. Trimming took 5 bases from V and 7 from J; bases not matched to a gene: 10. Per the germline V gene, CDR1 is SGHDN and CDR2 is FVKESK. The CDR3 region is CASSAAGTAREAFF. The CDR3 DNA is TGTGCCAGCAGCGCAGCCGGGACAGCTCGTGAAGCTTTCTTT. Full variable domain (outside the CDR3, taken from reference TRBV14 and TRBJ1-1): EAGVTQFPSHSVIEKGQTVTLRCDPISGHDNLYWYRRVMGKEIKFLLHFVKESKQDESGMPNNRFLAERTGGTYSTLKVQPAELEDSGVYFCASSAAGTAREAFFGQGTRLTVV.

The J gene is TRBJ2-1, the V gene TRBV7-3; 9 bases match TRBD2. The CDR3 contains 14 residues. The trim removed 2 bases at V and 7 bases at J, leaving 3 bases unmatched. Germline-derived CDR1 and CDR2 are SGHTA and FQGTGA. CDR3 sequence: CASSLGGGGNEQFF. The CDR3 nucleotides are TGTGCCAGCAGCTTAGGCGGGGGGGGGAATGAGCAGTTCTTC.

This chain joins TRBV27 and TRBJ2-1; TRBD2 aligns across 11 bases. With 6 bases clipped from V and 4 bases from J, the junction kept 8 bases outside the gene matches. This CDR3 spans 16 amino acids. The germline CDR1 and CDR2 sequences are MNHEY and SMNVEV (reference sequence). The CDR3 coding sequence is TGTGCCAGCAGCTCCCCGGGACTAGCGGTTTACAATGAGCAGTTCTTC. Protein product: CASSSPGLAVYNEQFF.

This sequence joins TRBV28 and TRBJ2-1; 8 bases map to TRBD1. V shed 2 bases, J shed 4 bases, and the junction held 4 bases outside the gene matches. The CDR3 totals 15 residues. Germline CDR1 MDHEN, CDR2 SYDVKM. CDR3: CASSLRRGLYNEQFF. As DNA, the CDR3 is TGTGCCAGCAGTTTACGCAGGGGGCTTTACAATGAGCAGTTCTTC.

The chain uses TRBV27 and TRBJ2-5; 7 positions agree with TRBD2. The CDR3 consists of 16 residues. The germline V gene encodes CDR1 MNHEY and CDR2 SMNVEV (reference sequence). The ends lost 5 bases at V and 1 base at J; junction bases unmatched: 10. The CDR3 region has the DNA TGTGCCAGCAGTCCAGTGGCTAGCGGCAGCCAAGAGACCCAGTACTTC. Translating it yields CASSPVASGSQETQYF.

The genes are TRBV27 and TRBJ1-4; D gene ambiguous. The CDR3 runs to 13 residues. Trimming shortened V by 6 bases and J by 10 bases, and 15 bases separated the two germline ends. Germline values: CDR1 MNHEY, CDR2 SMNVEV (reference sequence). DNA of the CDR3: TGTGCCAGCAGGGGAGCAGGCCCGCGAAAACTGTTTTTT. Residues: CASRGAGPRKLFF.

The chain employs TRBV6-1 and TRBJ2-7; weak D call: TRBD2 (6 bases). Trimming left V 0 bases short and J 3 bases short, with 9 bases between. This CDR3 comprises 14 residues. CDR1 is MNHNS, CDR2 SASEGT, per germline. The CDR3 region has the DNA TGTGCCAGCAGTGAAGCCTTTAGCGGCTACGAGCAGTACTTC. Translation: CASSEAFSGYEQYF.

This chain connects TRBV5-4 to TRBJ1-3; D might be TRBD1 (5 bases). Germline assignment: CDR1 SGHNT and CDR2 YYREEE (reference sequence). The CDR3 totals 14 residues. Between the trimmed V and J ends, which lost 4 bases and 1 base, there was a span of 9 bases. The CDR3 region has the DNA TGTGCCAGCAGCGCGGGACTGTCTGGAAACACCATATATTTT. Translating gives CASSAGLSGNTIYF.

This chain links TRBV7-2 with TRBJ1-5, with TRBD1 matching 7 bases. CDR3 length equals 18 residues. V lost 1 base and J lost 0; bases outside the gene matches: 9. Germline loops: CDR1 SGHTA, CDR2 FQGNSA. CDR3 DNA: TGTGCCAGCAGCTTAGTTTCAGGGGGGATATATAGCAATCAGCCCCAGCATTTT. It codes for CASSLVSGGIYSNQPQHF.

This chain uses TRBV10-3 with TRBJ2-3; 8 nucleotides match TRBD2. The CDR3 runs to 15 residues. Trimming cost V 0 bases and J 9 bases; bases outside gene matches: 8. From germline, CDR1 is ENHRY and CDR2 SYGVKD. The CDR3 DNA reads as TGTGCCATCAGTGAGTCGTATAGCGGGGAATCGACGCAGTATTTT. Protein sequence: CAISESYSGESTQYF.

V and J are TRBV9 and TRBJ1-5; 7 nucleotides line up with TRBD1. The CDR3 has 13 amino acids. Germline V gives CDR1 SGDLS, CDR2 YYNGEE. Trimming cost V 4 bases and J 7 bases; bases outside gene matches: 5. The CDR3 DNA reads TGTGCCAGCAGCACGACAGGGACCCAGCCCCAGCATTTT. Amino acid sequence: CASSTTGTQPQHF.

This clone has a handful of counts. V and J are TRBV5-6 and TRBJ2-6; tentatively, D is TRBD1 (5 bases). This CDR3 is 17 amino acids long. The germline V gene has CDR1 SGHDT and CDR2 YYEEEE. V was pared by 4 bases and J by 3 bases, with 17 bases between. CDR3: CASSQVGHQSGANVLTF. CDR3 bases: TGTGCCAGCAGCCAAGTGGGGCACCAGAGTGGGGCCAACGTCCTGACTTTC.

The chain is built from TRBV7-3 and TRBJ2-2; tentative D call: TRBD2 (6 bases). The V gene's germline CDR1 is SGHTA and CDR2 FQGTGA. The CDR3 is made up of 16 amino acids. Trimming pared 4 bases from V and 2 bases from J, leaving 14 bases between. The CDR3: CASSSPGTQNTGELFF. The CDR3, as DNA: TGTGCCAGCAGCTCCCCCGGGACTCAAAACACCGGGGAGCTGTTTTTT.